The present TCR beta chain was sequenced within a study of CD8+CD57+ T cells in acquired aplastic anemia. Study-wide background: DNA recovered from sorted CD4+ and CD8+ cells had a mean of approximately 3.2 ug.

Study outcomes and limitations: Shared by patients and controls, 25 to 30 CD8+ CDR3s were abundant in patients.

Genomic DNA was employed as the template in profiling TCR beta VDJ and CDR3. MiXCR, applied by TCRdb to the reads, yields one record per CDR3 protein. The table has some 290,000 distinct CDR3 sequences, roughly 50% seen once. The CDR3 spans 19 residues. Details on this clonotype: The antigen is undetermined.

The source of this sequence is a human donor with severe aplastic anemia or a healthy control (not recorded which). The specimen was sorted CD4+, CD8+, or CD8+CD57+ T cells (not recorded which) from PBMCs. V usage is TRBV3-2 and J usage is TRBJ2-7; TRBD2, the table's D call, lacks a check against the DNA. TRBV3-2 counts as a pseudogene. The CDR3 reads CASSQPGTSGGAGSDEQYF. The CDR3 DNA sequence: TGTGCCAGCAGCCAACCCGGGACTAGCGGGGGGGCCGGTTCCGACGAGCAGTACTTC.